The count of the clone carrying this T cell receptor (beta chain) is one. This sample was included in a study of blood T cell repertoires in COVID-19. Across the whole study: Material from acute and convalescent COVID-19 was sourced from the United States, Italy and Spain. PBMCs, B-cell-depleted T cells, or T cells were the source of the cDNA or gDNA that made up the material.

Study processing details: Amplification with reference gene primers provided the estimates of nucleated cell counts. TCRdb's copy holds only in-frame clones and misses some; the assay was immunoSEQ multiplex PCR. V, J and clone size derive from that table, while D and trimming were established from the DNA sequence. Altogether about 170,000 clones are present, 70% to 90% being singletons, with the ten largest covering 7.5% to 9.5%. Trimming took 5 bases from V and 8 from J, leaving 15 bases between them. The CDR3 runs to 13 residues. Germline V gene sequence: CDR1 ENHRY, CDR2 SYGVKD. Sequences were obtained from peripheral blood. The sequence derives from a man aged 40-49 years who had recovered from COVID-19. V is TRBV10-3 and J is TRBJ1-2; maybe TRBD1 (5 bases). The CDR3 DNA is TGTGCCATCAGTCCTGGGACGGCGGGGGGCTACACCTTC. This translates into CAISPGTAGGYTF.